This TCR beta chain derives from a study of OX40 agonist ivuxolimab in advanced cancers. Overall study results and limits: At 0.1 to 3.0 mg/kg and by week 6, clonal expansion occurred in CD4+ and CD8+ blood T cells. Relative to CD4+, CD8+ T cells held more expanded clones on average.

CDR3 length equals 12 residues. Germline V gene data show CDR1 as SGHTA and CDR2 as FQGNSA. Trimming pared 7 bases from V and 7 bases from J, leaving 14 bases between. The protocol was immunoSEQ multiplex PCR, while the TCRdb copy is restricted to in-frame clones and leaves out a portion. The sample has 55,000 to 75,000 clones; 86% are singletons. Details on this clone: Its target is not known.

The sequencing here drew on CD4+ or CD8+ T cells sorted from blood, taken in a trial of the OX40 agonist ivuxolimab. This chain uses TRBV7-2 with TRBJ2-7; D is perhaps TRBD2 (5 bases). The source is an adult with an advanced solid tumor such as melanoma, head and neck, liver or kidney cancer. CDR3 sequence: CASTATNLEQYF. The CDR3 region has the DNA TGTGCCAGCACCGCGACTAACCTGGAGCAGTACTTC. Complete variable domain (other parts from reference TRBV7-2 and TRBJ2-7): GAGVSQSPSNKVTEKGKDVELRCDPISGHTALYWYRQSLGQGLEFLIYFQGNSAPDKSGLPSDRFSAERTGGSVSTLTIQRTQQEDSAVYLCASTATNLEQYFGPGTRLTVT.